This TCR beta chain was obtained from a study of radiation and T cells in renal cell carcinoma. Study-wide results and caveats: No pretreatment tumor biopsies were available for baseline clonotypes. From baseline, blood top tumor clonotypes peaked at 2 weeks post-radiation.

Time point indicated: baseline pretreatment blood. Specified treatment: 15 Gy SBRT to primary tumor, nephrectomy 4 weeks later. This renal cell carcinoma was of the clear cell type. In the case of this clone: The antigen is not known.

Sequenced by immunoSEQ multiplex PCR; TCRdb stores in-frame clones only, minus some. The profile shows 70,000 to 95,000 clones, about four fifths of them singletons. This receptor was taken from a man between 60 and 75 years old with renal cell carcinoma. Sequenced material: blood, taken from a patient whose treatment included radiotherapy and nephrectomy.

The CDR3 protein is CASSSTLGAGETQYF. The CDR3 coding sequence is TGTGCCAGCAGTTCCACGTTAGGTGCGGGAGAGACCCAGTACTTC. The chain combines TRBV6-6 with TRBJ2-5, with D possibly matching TRBD2 (5 bases). Between the trimmed V and J ends, which lost 4 bases and 4 bases, there was a span of 16 bases. The CDR3 spans 15 residues. The germline V gene has CDR1 MNHNY and CDR2 SVGAGI (reference sequence).